Described below is a single T cell receptor beta chain sequence and its context. This entry belongs to a study of blood T cell repertoires in COVID-19. Study-wide background: COVID-19 samples, acute and convalescent, were from the United States, Italy and Spain. PBMCs, B-cell-depleted T cells, or T cells provided the cDNA or gDNA that made up the material.

Clones were read by immunoSEQ multiplex PCR, and TCRdb kept only the in-frame ones, dropping some. The top ten hold 3% to 3.5% of the sample, which has 150,000 or so clones, around 85% seen once. The germline gives CDR1 LNHDA, CDR2 SQIVND (reference sequence). This CDR3 spans 14 amino acids. Trimming took off 5 bases at V and 3 bases at J, with 14 bases between the two ends. This chain uses TRBV19 with TRBJ2-7; TRBD2 is a possible D gene (5 bases). The source material was peripheral blood. The sequence was obtained from a woman of 80 years or more with acute or convalescent COVID-19. CDR3 protein: CASSRGASFYEQYF. The CDR3 nucleotides are TGTGCCAGTAGTCGGGGTGCCTCTTTCTACGAGCAGTACTTC.